The 5 T cell receptor beta chains in this list originate from one sample, sequenced in a study of shared clonotypes between healthy human individuals. Assay: immunoSEQ multiplex PCR; the TCRdb copy retains only in-frame clones and omits some. The table has some 1 million clones, around 74% seen once. Source material: memory CD4+ T cells sorted from blood. Subset here: CD45RA-negative fraction. All receptors derive from a man younger than 30 in good health.

J is TRBJ2-3 and V is TRBV7-2, with 11 bases that match TRBD2. Germline assignment: CDR1 SGHTA and CDR2 FQGNSA. The CDR3 runs to 14 residues. The V gene end was trimmed by 5 bases and the J gene end by 3 bases; junction bases not matched to a gene: 1. The CDR3 DNA sequence: TGTGCCAGCAGCCCTAGCGGGAGGACAGATACGCAGTATTTT. Translated, it gives CASSPSGRTDTQYF.

The V gene is TRBV7-2, the J gene TRBJ2-1, with 8 bases lining up with TRBD2. The germline V gene encodes CDR1 SGHTA and CDR2 FQGNSA. V was clipped by 5 bases and J by 1 base; unmatched bases: 4. This CDR3 is built from 15 residues. DNA for the CDR3: TGTGCCAGCAGCGAGAAGCGGGAGTCCTACAATGAGCAGTTCTTC. Protein sequence: CASSEKRESYNEQFF. The whole variable domain, filled in from reference TRBV7-2 and TRBJ2-1, reads GAGVSQSPSNKVTEKGKDVELRCDPISGHTALYWYRQSLGQGLEFLIYFQGNSAPDKSGLPSDRFSAERTGGSVSTLTIQRTQQEDSAVYLCASSEKRESYNEQFFGPGTRLTVL.

This chain links TRBV5-1 with TRBJ2-7; D is perhaps TRBD1 (6 bases). Trimming removed 4 bases from V and 4 bases from J, with 9 bases in between. CDR3 length equals 12 residues. Germline-derived CDR1 and CDR2 are SGHRS and YFSETQ. The CDR3 DNA reads TGCGCCAGCAGCAGGACAGTTTACGAGCAGTACTTC. Protein: CASSRTVYEQYF.

The chain combines TRBV11-3 with TRBJ2-3; D is perhaps TRBD2 (5 bases). Trimming left V 5 bases short and J 4 bases short, with 13 bases between. The CDR3 is 14 residues long. Germline CDR1 and CDR2: SGHNT and YENEEA. The CDR3: CASSPGEPADTQYF. CDR3 coding DNA: TGTGCCAGCAGCCCTGGGGAGCCCGCAGATACGCAGTATTTT.

The chain uses TRBV7-2 and TRBJ2-1; D remains ambiguous. The CDR3 is 11 amino acids. Germline V gives CDR1 SGHTA, CDR2 FQGNSA. Trimming left V 2 bases short and J 7 bases short, with 3 bases between. The CDR3 coding sequence is TGTGCCAGCAGCTTAATGAATGAGCAGTTCTTC. Translation: CASSLMNEQFF. Variable domain in full (rest from reference TRBV7-2 and TRBJ2-1): GAGVSQSPSNKVTEKGKDVELRCDPISGHTALYWYRQSLGQGLEFLIYFQGNSAPDKSGLPSDRFSAERTGGSVSTLTIQRTQQEDSAVYLCASSLMNEQFFGPGTRLTVL.